The entry below describes one T cell receptor beta chain. Its target is not known. Template-switching 5'RACE yielded the TCR cDNA; a universal primer site and UMIs were added in the process. MiXCR, applied by TCRdb to the 5' RACE reads, yields one record per CDR3 protein. The sample has around 340,000 distinct CDR3 sequences; under 15% are singletons. The entry originates in a study of T cells after yellow fever vaccination. Study results and limitations: In FACS-sorted repertoires, abundant clonotypes from the bulk population could appear as contaminants.

The CDR3 sequence is 13 residues long. Trimming left V 6 bases short and J 3 bases short, with 15 bases between. Germline loops: CDR1 DFQATT, CDR2 SNEGSKA (reference sequence). This chain links TRBV20-1 with TRBJ2-7, with D maybe TRBD2 (6 bases). Sample: CD4+ T cells sorted from PBMCs, taken 15 days after the yellow fever booster vaccination. The source is a man between 18 and 29 years old who received the YFV17D yellow fever vaccine. The CDR3 region has the DNA TGCAGTGCGGCGGGGACCGGAATCTACGAGCAGTACTTC. It specifies CSAAGTGIYEQYF.